The T cell receptor beta chain under discussion was sequenced for a study of shared clonotypes between healthy human individuals. A remark on this clone: As yet, its antigen is unknown.

Notes on the study in general: Relative to their counterparts shared across all four donors, non-shared clonotypes exhibited diminished generation probabilities.

Measured with immunoSEQ multiplex PCR; TCRdb has only the in-frame clones, and not every one. The repertoire has fewer than 3 million clones, about 90% of them found once; the top ten carry around 0.35%. The CDR3 contains 12 residues. In germline, CDR1 is SQVTM, CDR2 ANQGSEA. V shed 5 bases and J 3 bases; nucleotides not matched to a gene: 3. This TCR came from a man between 18 and 35 years old in good health. Some clones in this sample may be carry-over from other donors' samples. Sequencing was carried out using naive CD4+ T cells from PBMCs. The subset: CD45RA+ positively selected. The gene calls are TRBV29-1 and TRBJ1-2; TRBD1 matches 7 bases. In DNA form, the CDR3 reads TGCAGCGTTAATACAGGGGACTATGGCTACACCTTC. Translation: CSVNTGDYGYTF.